This T cell receptor (beta chain) appears in the sequencing data of a study of blood T cell repertoires in COVID-19. The V and J ends lost 7 bases and 4 bases, in that order; junction bases with no gene match: 8. This CDR3 spans 14 amino acids. The germline CDR1 and CDR2 sequences are MNHEY and SMNVEV (reference sequence). Using immunoSEQ multiplex PCR, the repertoire was profiled, and TCRdb retains in-frame clones only, with some absent. The sample includes over 200,000 clones, 75% to 85% seen only once; the top ten take over 0.95%. The sequencing input was peripheral blood. The chain couples TRBV27 to TRBJ2-7; TRBD1 matches at 9 bases. This TCR came from a woman aged 25 to 39 with COVID-19, enrolled during active disease. CDR3 DNA: TGTGCCAGCAAAGCCGGGACAGGGTGGTACGAGCAGTACTTC. It yields the protein CASKAGTGWYEQYF.